This TCR beta chain stems from a study of T cell repertoires in cytomegalovirus infection. Study overall: Public TCR beta signatures were indicative of both CMV infection and a matching HLA type.

TCRdb passed the reads through MiXCR, listing each CDR3 protein once. The sample lists roughly 500,000 distinct CDR3 sequences, around 11% occurring once. This clonotype was counted ten times or more. Its antigen is still unknown. Study conclusions and caveats: HLA-C-restricted, CMV-specific TCR beta clonotypes were dominant ex vivo. Accumulated public TCR beta family frequency recognized individuals carrying CMV together with the relevant HLA.

Germline V lookup: CDR1 MNHEY, CDR2 SVGEGT. This CDR3 is built from 16 residues. With V trimmed by 4 bases and J by 9 bases, 15 bases remained unmatched. The sequencing input was PBMCs. The chain recombines TRBV6-2 or TRBV6-3 with TRBJ2-1; 7 bases line up with TRBD2. The sequence was collected from a human donor in good health (CMV status not recorded). Some clones in this sample may be carry-over from other donors' samples. The CDR3 DNA reads as TGTGCCAGCAGTTCGGTAGGACGGGTATGGGAGGGTGAGCAGTTCTTC. Translating gives CASSSVGRVWEGEQFF.